These 21 T cell receptor beta chains were all obtained from the same sample, sequenced in a study of T cells in women clearing cervical HPV infection. Assay used: immunoSEQ multiplex PCR; TCRdb lists only in-frame clones, some missing. The table lists under 35,000 clones. What was sequenced was blood buffy coat. The receptors derive from a woman between 18 and 75 years old with a cervical HPV16 infection that either progressed to CIN3+ or cleared (not recorded which).

Of note for this clone: Read sequence stops 3 residues before the CDR3 end, and the germline J gene provides the missing end. The chain employs TRBV5-1 and TRBJ2-1; the D is unclear. This CDR3 has 12 amino acids. V lost 4 bases to trimming and J lost 5 bases, with 7 bases between them. Looked up from germline, CDR1 is SGHRS and CDR2 is YFSETQ. The DNA read from the CDR3 is TGCGCCAGCAGCATATCAGACAATGAG. Its protein is CASSISDNE. The full CDR3 sequence reads CASSISDNEQFF.

Of note for this clone: The read is 3 residues too short to cover the CDR3 end, so that end is filled in from the germline J gene. This chain joins TRBV28 and TRBJ2-1, with a possible D match to TRBD1 (6 bases). Germline CDR1 is MDHEN and CDR2 is SYDVKM. Trimming took off 6 bases at V and 5 bases at J, with 20 bases between the two ends. This CDR3 is built from 16 residues. This CDR3 reads CASSNIYPDSDNEQFF. The sequenced CDR3 bases are TGTGCCAGCAGCAATATATACCCGGACAGCGACAATGAG.

In regard to this clone: Coverage ceases 3 residues before the CDR3 finishes, and the germline J gene fills in the end. V gene TRBV5-1 combines with J gene TRBJ2-7, with D unresolved. Germline CDR1 is SGHRS and CDR2 is YFSETQ. Between the trimmed V and J ends, which lost 3 bases and 3 bases, there was a span of 7 bases. The CDR3 is made up of 12 amino acids. Incomplete CDR3 DNA: TGCGCCAGCAGCTCTTACAACTACGAG. This translates into CASSSYNYE. The entire CDR3 protein reads CASSSYNYEQYF. The entire variable domain, with the rest obtained from reference TRBV5-1 and TRBJ2-7, is as follows: KAGVTQTPRYLIKTRGQQVTLSCSPISGHRSVSWYQQTPGQGLQFLFEYFSETQRNKGNFPGRFSGRQFSNSRSEMNVSTLELGDSALYLCASSSYNYEQYFGPGTRLTVT.

CDR3 in amino acids: CASSPSGTSGVTDTQYF. Partial CDR3 DNA: TGCGCCAGCAGCCCGTCCGGGACTAGCGGGGTCACAGATACG. The chain uses TRBV5-1 and TRBJ2-3; 13 bases agree with TRBD2. The read comes to an end 3 residues before the CDR3 does, leaving the germline J gene to fill in the end. J lost 2 bases, V lost 4 bases, and 7 bases had no gene match. CDR1 is SGHRS and CDR2 is YFSETQ in the germline V gene. This CDR3 has 17 residues.

Notes on this clone: The read ends 3 residues shy of where the CDR3 ends; the end is completed using the germline J gene. V gene TRBV5-1 combines with J gene TRBJ1-1, with unresolved D. The CDR3 covers 14 residues. The germline V gene has CDR1 SGHRS and CDR2 YFSETQ. The V gene lost 0 bases and the J gene lost 0 bases, with 6 bases spanning the gap. The covered CDR3 bases are TGCGCCAGCAGCTTGGTACAACTGAACACTGAA. It codes for CASSLVQLNTE. The full CDR3 protein reads CASSLVQLNTEAFF.

A note on this clone: The read ends 3 residues early relative to the CDR3; the germline J gene fills the gap. This rearrangement joins TRBV5-6 to TRBJ1-2; 9 nucleotides align to TRBD1. CDR1 and CDR2 (germline): SGHDT, YYEEEE. The J segment lost 7 bases and the V segment lost 0 bases, leaving 4 bases of the junction unmatched. The CDR3 sequence is 14 residues long. The CDR3 DNA, read in part, is TGTGCCAGCAGCTTGGGGGGACAGGGTGGTGGC. The encoded protein is CASSLGGQGGG. The full CDR3 protein is CASSLGGQGGGYTF.

On this clone itself: The read terminates 3 residues ahead of where the CDR3 ends, so the germline J gene completes it. The chain employs TRBV13 and TRBJ2-7, with 16 bases matching TRBD2. The germline V gene encodes CDR1 PRHDT and CDR2 FYEKMQ (reference sequence). This CDR3 contains 22 residues. The junction had 17 bases not matched to a gene; V was cut back by 0 bases and J by 3 bases. CDR3 DNA, as far as it was read: TGTGCCAGCAGCTTAGGTTCAGTCCCGGGACTAGCGGGAGGGCCAAATAGCTACGAG. It specifies CASSLGSVPGLAGGPNSYE. The entire CDR3 protein reads CASSLGSVPGLAGGPNSYEQYF. Full variable domain (missing parts from reference TRBV13 and TRBJ2-7): AAGVIQSPRHLIKEKRETATLKCYPIPRHDTVYWYQQGPGQDPQFLISFYEKMQSDKGSIPDRFSAQQFSDYHSELNMSSLELGDSALYFCASSLGSVPGLAGGPNSYEQYFGPGTRLTVT.

Turning to this clone: Read data end 3 residues before the CDR3 end; the end is taken from the germline J gene. V gene TRBV20-1 combines with J gene TRBJ2-1; 10 positions agree with TRBD2. CDR1 is DFQATT and CDR2 is SNEGSKA in the germline V gene (reference sequence). The ends lost 0 bases at V and 3 bases at J; junction bases unmatched: 2. The CDR3 length is 15 residues. CDR3 bases read: TGCAGTGCTAGAGAACTAGCGGGAAACTACAATGAG. Its translation: CSARELAGNYNE. The complete CDR3 reads CSARELAGNYNEQFF.

About this clone itself: The read gets to within 3 residues of the CDR3 end, and the germline J gene fills in the rest. The chain is built from TRBV20-1 and TRBJ2-7, with 8 nucleotides matching TRBD2. The germline CDR1 and CDR2 sequences are DFQATT and SNEGSKA (reference sequence). The CDR3 is 15 amino acids. Unmatched junction bases numbered 9, after V lost 2 bases and J lost 3 bases. CDR3 bases read: TGCAGTGCTAGATTACCAAGCGGGAGCCTCTACGAG. Protein sequence: CSARLPSGSLYE. The complete CDR3 sequence is CSARLPSGSLYEQYF.

A note on this clone: A read error may produce the germline difference seen at one junction end. The sequenced fragment ends 3 residues before the CDR3 boundary, so the rest is inferred from the germline J gene. This chain uses TRBV4-2 with TRBJ2-7; TRBD1 agrees at 8 bases. The CDR3 sequence is 15 residues long. Germline V gene data show CDR1 as LGHNA and CDR2 as YNFKEQ. The CDR3 reads CASSQVMGQDYEQYF. The part of the CDR3 DNA that was read is TGCGCCAGCAGCCAAGTTATGGGACAGGACTACGAG.

As for this clone: The read halts 3 residues ahead of the CDR3 end, with the missing end drawn from the germline J gene. The rearrangement links TRBV7-2 to TRBJ2-7, with D tentatively TRBD1 (6 bases). Germline V gene lookup returns CDR1 SGHTA and CDR2 FQGNSA. V lost 3 bases and J lost 5, with 14 bases in between. The CDR3 length is 14 residues. Incomplete CDR3 DNA: TGTGCCAGCAGCTTTAACAGGGATAATAACGAG. It is translated as CASSFNRDNNE. The CDR3 in full is CASSFNRDNNEQYF.

As regards this clone: The read ends 3 residues early relative to the CDR3; the germline J gene fills the gap. This sequence joins TRBV19 and TRBJ1-5; a possible D gene is TRBD1 (5 bases). CDR1 is LNHDA and CDR2 is SQIVND in the germline V gene (reference sequence). CDR3 size: 14 residues. Trimming took off 7 bases at V and 6 bases at J, with 16 bases between the two ends. The sequenced CDR3 bases are TGTGCCAGTACCGAGGGGCAGGTACTTCAGCCC. Translating gives CASTEGQVLQP. The CDR3 reads in full as CASTEGQVLQPQHF.

Points on this clone: Read sequence stops 3 residues before the CDR3 end, and the germline J gene provides the missing end. The chain joins TRBV20-1 to TRBJ2-5, with 7 bases that match TRBD1. CDR1 DFQATT and CDR2 SNEGSKA come from the germline V gene (reference sequence). The V and J ends lost 2 bases and 1 base, in that order; junction bases with no gene match: 13. This CDR3 comprises 17 residues. This CDR3 is CSARRQGNYAAQETQYF. The CDR3 DNA, read in part, is TGCAGTGCTAGAAGACAGGGAAACTATGCCGCCCAAGAGACC.

Of note for this clone: Other DNA sequences from this sample encode an identical CDR3 as well. CDR3 amino acids: CASSPPWDSNEQFF. The CDR3 DNA, read in part, is TGTGCCAGCTCCCCCCCTTGGGACAGCAATGAG. The V call is TRBV18, the J call TRBJ2-1; 7 bases fit TRBD1. Read coverage stops 3 residues before the CDR3 terminus; the germline J gene supplies the remainder. CDR3 length: 14 amino acids. V was clipped by 6 bases and J by 6 bases; unmatched bases: 8. CDR1 and CDR2 (germline): KGHSH, LQKENI.

In regard to this clone: The read terminates 3 residues before the CDR3 end, so the remaining end is supplied by the germline J gene. The chain recombines TRBV5-4 with TRBJ2-5, with a tentative D call TRBD1 (6 bases). CDR1 is SGHNT, CDR2 YYREEE, per germline (reference sequence). The CDR3 has 14 amino acids. Trimming removed 0 bases at V and 0 bases at J, with 6 bases between. CDR3 loop: CASSLEGDQETQYF. Partial CDR3 DNA: TGTGCCAGCAGCTTGGAGGGGGACCAAGAGACC.

Comment on this clone: The CDR3 extends 3 residues past the end of the read, so its final part is completed from the germline J gene. The rearrangement joins TRBV5-8 to TRBJ2-5; 7 nucleotides align to TRBD1. V lost 3 bases to trimming and J lost 3 bases; unmatched junction nucleotides: 8. The CDR3 contains 15 residues. Germline CDR1 SGHTS, CDR2 YDEGEE. The CDR3 spells CASSSRTGWEETQYF. The CDR3 bases that were read are TGTGCCAGCAGCTCGCGGACAGGTTGGGAAGAGACC. The full variable domain, in which reference TRBV5-8 and TRBJ2-5 provide the parts outside the CDR3, is EAGVTQSPTHLIKTRGQQATLRCSPISGHTSVYWYQQALGLGLQFLLWYDEGEERNRGNFPPRFSGRQFPNYSSELNVNALELEDSALYLCASSSRTGWEETQYFGPGTRLLVL.

CDR3 amino acids: CSARTRGELFF. The CDR3 bases that were read are TGCAGTGCTAGAACGCGCGGGGAG. This chain connects TRBV20-1 to TRBJ2-2; D call uncertain. The CDR3 end lies 3 residues beyond the end of the read and is filled in from the germline J gene. From germline, CDR1 is DFQATT and CDR2 SNEGSKA (reference sequence). This CDR3 is built from 11 residues. V lost 2 bases and J 7 bases, leaving 5 bases between the germline ends.

Remarks on this clone: Read coverage stops 3 residues before the CDR3 terminus; the germline J gene supplies the remainder. V is TRBV20-1 and J is TRBJ2-3, with D maybe TRBD2 (6 bases). The CDR3 spans 13 residues. V gave up 5 bases and J gave up 5 bases, with 14 bases separating them. Germline loops: CDR1 DFQATT, CDR2 SNEGSKA (reference sequence). The CDR3 protein is CSAPLGSGDTQYF. The covered CDR3 bases are TGCAGTGCTCCACTCGGGAGCGGAGATACG.

Of note for this clone: The CDR3 is cut off 3 residues early in the read; its end comes from the germline J gene. The chain is built from TRBV7-2 and TRBJ1-6; tentatively, D is TRBD1 (5 bases). Looked up from germline, CDR1 is SGHTA and CDR2 is FQGNSA. The CDR3 loop spans 12 amino acids. The CDR3 DNA, read in part, is TGTGCCAGCAGCCCCCAAAGGGGAACC. Protein product: CASSPQRGT. The whole CDR3 reads CASSPQRGTLHF.

Notes on this clone: The CDR3 end falls 3 residues outside the read, so it is completed with the germline J gene. J is TRBJ2-3 and V is TRBV11-1; tentative D call: TRBD2 (6 bases). The germline V gene has CDR1 SGHAT and CDR2 FQDESV (reference sequence). The CDR3 length is 15 residues. Deletions cut 7 bases from V and 5 bases from J, with 19 bases between. CDR3 loop: CASNFRGLIGDTQYF. The DNA read from the CDR3 is TGTGCCAGCAACTTCAGAGGACTAATAGGAGATACG.

Incomplete CDR3 DNA: TGTGCCAGCAGCTTACCGGAGATGCTCCAGGATGGC. This codes for CASSLPEMLQDG. The entire CDR3 is CASSLPEMLQDGYTF. J is TRBJ1-2 and V is TRBV7-2; D uncertain. The sequence runs out 3 residues before the end of the CDR3; the remainder is reconstructed from the germline J gene. The V and J ends lost 2 bases and 6 bases respectively, with 16 bases between them. Germline CDR1 reads SGHTA; CDR2 reads FQGNSA. There are 15 residues in the CDR3. Full variable domain (rest looked up from reference TRBV7-2 and TRBJ1-2): GAGVSQSPSNKVTEKGKDVELRCDPISGHTALYWYRQSLGQGLEFLIYFQGNSAPDKSGLPSDRFSAERTGGSVSTLTIQRTQQEDSAVYLCASSLPEMLQDGYTFGSGTRLTVV.